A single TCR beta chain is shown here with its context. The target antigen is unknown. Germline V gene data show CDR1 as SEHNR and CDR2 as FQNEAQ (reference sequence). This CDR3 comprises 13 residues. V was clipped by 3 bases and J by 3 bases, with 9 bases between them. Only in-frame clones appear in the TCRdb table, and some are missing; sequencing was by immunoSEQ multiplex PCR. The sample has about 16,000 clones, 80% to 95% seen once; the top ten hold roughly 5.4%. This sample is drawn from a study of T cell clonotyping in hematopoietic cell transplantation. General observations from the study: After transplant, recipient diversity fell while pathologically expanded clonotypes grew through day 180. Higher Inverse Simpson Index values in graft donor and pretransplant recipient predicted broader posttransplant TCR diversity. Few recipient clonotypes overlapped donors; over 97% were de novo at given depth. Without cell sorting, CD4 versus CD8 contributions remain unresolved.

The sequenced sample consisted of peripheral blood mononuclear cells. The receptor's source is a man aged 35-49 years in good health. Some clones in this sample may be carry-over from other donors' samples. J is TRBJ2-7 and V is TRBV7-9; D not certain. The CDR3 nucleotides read TGTGCCAGCAGCTTCACTTACGACTACGAGCAGTACTTC. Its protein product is CASSFTYDYEQYF.